This section outlines one T cell receptor (beta chain) sequence together with its context. It has no known antigen specificity. Base qualities were left out, and no much larger clone turns up one base away. Buffy coats from 30 to 40 blood donors, supplied by the Finnish Red Cross blood service, were used as healthy controls. All TCR-sequenced material derived from peripheral blood: patient blood samples and healthy donor buffy coats. Peripheral blood mononuclear cells were isolated by Ficoll-Hypaque gradient centrifugation. CD4+ cells were magnetically purified from the buffy coats of healthy controls. Genomic DNA was extracted with the Gentra Puregene Cell and Tissue kit and quantified on a Qubit 2.0 fluorometer. The immunoSEQ assay at survey resolution was used to sequence TCRbeta rearrangements from genomic DNA. The original methods were these. In the TCR sequencing data, the lowest productive clonotype frequency that could be detected was 2.59 x 10-5. Only productive TCRbeta rearrangements, meaning sequences that were complete and in-frame, were kept for the analyses. Sample clonality was computed as Simpson clonality in the immunoSEQ Analyzer version 3.0. Clones were grouped by frequency into very rare, small, medium, large (1-20%) or hyperexpanded (>20%) categories. Generation probabilities were estimated with OLGA 1.2.3, V-gene circos plots were generated with VDJtools, specificities were searched for in VDJdb, and CDR3 motifs were identified with GLIPH. TCRdb holds this immuneACCESS table with in-frame rearrangements only. Some clones are missing; in checked studies, unresolved V genes explain under half, and the rest has no known cause. That table supplies the V and J calls and clone size; D and trimming were determined from the DNA. This sample is represented by tens of thousands of clones; 70% to 80% of them were singletons. About 0.45% of the sample goes to the ten largest clones.

The CDR3 contains 15 residues, cysteine and phenylalanine counted. The entry retains the CDR3 DNA only, 45 bases that are in frame from base 1. Deletion took 7 bases off V and 5 bases off J, with a span of 23 bases between the germline ends. The CDR1 and CDR2 encoded by the germline V gene are SQVTM and ANQGSEA. These data come from a study of STAT5B mutations in CD4+ large granular lymphocyte leukemia (dated 2022 in TCRdb). Describing the broader study: Among healthy controls, the CDR3 'QG' motif was associated with a particular HLA allele. The TCRbeta repertoires of CD4+ T-cell large granular lymphocyte leukemia patients were compared with the TCRbeta repertoires of healthy blood donors. Flow cytometry performed on FACSCanto II or FACSVerse showed that the purified fractions had more than 95% purity among lymphocytes. What the authors observed across the whole study: CD4-sorted patient repertoires appeared more clonal than healthy CD4+ repertoires, and this difference persisted after removing the putative leukemic clones. Main leukemic clonotypes were private to each patient, although less than 30% of the main leukemic clonotypes were found at low frequency in the non-leukemic repertoires of other patients. TRBV06-family usage was enriched among the top patient clones (8/27) compared with healthy controls (2/35). The data were not HLA-matched, and the relatively small sample size could explain the higher clonality seen in CD4+ compared with CD8+ T-LGLL.

Recombination connected TRBV29-1 to TRBJ1-1, and TRBD1 may be the D gene, going by 6 matching bases. This sequence was found in a human donor in good health. The sample was CD4+ T cells from blood buffy coats. The CDR3 reads as follows: CSAPAVLTGQTEAFF. The nucleotides read TGCAGCGCACCAGCGGTACTAACAGGGCAAACTGAAGCTTTCTTT.